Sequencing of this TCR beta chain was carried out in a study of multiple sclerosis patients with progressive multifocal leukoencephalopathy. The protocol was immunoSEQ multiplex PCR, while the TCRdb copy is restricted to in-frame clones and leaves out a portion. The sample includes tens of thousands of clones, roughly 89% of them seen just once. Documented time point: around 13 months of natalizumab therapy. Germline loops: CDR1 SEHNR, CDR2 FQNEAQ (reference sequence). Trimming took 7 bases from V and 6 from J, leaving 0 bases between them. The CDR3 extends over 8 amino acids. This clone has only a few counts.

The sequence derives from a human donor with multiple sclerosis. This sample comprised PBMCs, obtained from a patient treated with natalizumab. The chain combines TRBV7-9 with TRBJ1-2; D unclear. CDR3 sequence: CASNGYTF. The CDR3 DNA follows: TGTGCCAGCAATGGCTACACCTTC.